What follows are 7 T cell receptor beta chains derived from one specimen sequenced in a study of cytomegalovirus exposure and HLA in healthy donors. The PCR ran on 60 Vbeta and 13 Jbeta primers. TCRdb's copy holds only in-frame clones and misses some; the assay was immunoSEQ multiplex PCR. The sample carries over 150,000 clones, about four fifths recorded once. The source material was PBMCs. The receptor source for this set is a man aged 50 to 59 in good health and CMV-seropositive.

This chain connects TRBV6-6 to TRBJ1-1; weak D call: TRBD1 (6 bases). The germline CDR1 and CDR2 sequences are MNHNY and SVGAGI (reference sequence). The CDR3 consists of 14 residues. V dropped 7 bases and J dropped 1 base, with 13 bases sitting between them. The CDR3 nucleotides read TGTGCCAGCACTCCCTCAGGGGCGAACACTGAAGCTTTCTTT. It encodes CASTPSGANTEAFF.

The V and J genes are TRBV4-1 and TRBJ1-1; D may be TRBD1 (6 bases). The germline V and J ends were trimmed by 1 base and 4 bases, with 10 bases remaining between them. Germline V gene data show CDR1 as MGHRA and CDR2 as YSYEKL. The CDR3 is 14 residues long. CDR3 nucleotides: TGCGCCAGCAGCCAAGGGGGGCTCGGCACTGAAGCTTTCTTT. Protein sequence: CASSQGGLGTEAFF.

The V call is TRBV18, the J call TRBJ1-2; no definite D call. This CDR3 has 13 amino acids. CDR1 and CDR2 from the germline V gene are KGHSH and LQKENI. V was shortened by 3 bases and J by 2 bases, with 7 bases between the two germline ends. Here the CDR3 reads CASSPDGNYGYTF. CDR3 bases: TGTGCCAGCTCACCCGACGGGAACTATGGCTACACCTTC.

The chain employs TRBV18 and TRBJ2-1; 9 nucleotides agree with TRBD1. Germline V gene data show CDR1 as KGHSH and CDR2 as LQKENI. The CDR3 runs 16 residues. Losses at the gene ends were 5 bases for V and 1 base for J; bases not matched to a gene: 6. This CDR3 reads CASSAEQGASYNEQFF. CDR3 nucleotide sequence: TGTGCCAGCTCAGCCGAACAGGGGGCTTCCTACAATGAGCAGTTCTTC.

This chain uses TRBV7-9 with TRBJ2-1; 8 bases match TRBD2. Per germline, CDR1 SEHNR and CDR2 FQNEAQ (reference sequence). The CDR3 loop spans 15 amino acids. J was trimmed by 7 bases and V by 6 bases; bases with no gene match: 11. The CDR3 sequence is CASREPGLGLNEQFF. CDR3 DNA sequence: TGTGCCAGCAGGGAACCGGGACTAGGGTTAAATGAGCAGTTCTTC.

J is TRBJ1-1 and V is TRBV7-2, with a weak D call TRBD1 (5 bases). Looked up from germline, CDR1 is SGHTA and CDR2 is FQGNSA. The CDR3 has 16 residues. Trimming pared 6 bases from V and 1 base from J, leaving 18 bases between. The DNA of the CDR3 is TGTGCCAGCAGGAGCCAGTTGGGGGGGGAGAACACTGAAGCTTTCTTT. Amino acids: CASRSQLGGENTEAFF.

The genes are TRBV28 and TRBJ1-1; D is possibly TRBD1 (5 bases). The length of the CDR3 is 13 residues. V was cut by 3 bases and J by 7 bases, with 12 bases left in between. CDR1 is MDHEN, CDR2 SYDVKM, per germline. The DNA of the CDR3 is TGTGCCAGCAGTTTTGGGGGGAGGGGTGAAGCTTTCTTT. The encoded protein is CASSFGGRGEAFF.